This T cell receptor (beta chain) was captured in a study of T cell clones after liver transplantation (dated by TCRdb to between 2018 and 2020). As for the study more broadly: The samples were obtained from ITN030ST, a randomized trial that attempted immunosuppression withdrawal within 2 years after liver transplantation. Donor-reactive T cell clones were identified by TCRbeta sequencing following a pre-transplant mixed lymphocyte reaction and were subsequently tracked in post-transplant blood. As an antigen-independent comparator for the donor-reactive sequences, third party-reactive TCRbeta sequences from pre-transplant MLRs were identified as well. Of the eight recipients, a few were HCV-positive, while the remaining recipients had been transplanted for non-autoimmune, non-viral indications. The subjects received no induction therapy and were kept on standard immunosuppression until randomization at 12-24 months post-transplant. Tolerance was defined as complete immunosuppression withdrawal for at least one year with no rise in liver enzymes beyond twice the upper limit of normal. Blood samples were collected pre-transplant, pre-randomization before withdrawal, and post-randomization after either full withdrawal or failed withdrawal. The study cohort included 8 liver transplant recipients, of whom 3 were classified as tolerant and 5 as non-tolerant.

Frozen genomic DNA underwent high-throughput TCRbeta CDR3 sequencing by immunoSEQ, including PCR amplification, mapping, bias correction and internal controls. Concerning the study's data processing: Only productive rearrangements were retained, and each unique TCRbeta sequence was defined by its CDR3 nucleotide sequence together with its V and J gene. A sequence counted as donor-reactive only if the sequence showed at least 5-fold expansion in CFSE-low cells compared with unstimulated pre-transplant cells and had a frequency of at least 0.01%. Per-subject minimum frequency thresholds, based on the lowest-template unstimulated sample, ensured at least 90% detection power. Jensen-Shannon divergence between the top 1000 TCRbeta sequences after and before transplant was used to measure repertoire turnover. Two-sided Fisher's exact tests were used to test for changes in the detection of donor-reactive sequences. The table was pulled from immuneACCESS by TCRdb, which kept in-frame rearrangements only. Such tables lose some clones; where checked, under half of the loss comes from unresolved V genes, and the rest has no known cause. From that table come the V and J calls and clone size; the DNA was used to work out D and trimming. This sample gives some 70,000 clones in total; around 80% of them show up just once. 0.55% to 0.75% of the sample is taken by the ten largest.

Regarding this clone: Its antigen remains unidentified. No qualities accompany the bases; no much larger clone lies one base away.

The time point label, read with the paper, signifies: pre-transplant. Thawed unstimulated PBMCs were stained for CD3, CD4 and CD8 and FACS-sorted into CD3+CD4+ and CD3+CD8+ populations. Each of the 8 studied subjects was randomized to immunosuppression withdrawal. The Qiagen DNeasy Blood and Tissue Kit was used to isolate genomic DNA. The germline V gene (reference sequence) yields MNHEY for CDR1 and SMNVEV for CDR2. The CDR3 runs 18 residues from the cysteine to the phenylalanine. Here the CDR3 DNA is all that survives: 54 bases in frame from base 1. A distance of 28 bases separates the germline ends of V and J, which lose 2 bases and 11 bases respectively. What the authors observed across the whole study: Circulating donor-reactive CD4 TCRbeta sequences fell significantly post-transplant in 5 of 8 subjects, irrespective of tolerance or HCV status. Since no allograft tissue specimens were available, donor-reactive T cells may have migrated into the graft instead of being deleted. Once repertoire turnover was taken into account, donor-reactive detection showed a significant reduction for CD4 in 7 of 8 subjects and for CD8 in 8 of 8. The decline in donor-reactive sequences exceeded the decline in third party-reactive sequences, suggesting partial antigen-specific deletion that was unrelated to withdrawal success. Because of small, heterogeneous patient numbers and non-standardized post-transplant time points, the conclusions were only preliminary. In two subjects, low numbers of available donor cells limited the measurable donor-reactive repertoire.

Source: CD4+ T cells from blood, taken before liver transplant. This clonotype was sampled from a human donor who received a liver transplant. In this chain, TRBV27 is recombined with TRBJ1-5; matching of 5 bases hints at TRBD1 as the D gene. Here is the DNA: TGTGCCAGCAGTTTAGGGACCCCCGGCAGGCCACCTCAGAGGACCCAGCATTTT. It translates as CASSLGTPGRPPQRTQHF.